This is a list of T cell receptor beta chains from one sample in a study of T cell responses to AZD1222 COVID-19 vaccine. The data were produced by immunoSEQ multiplex PCR, yet TCRdb's version contains in-frame clones alone and is incomplete. This table has roughly 120,000 clones, around 94% appearing once. Sequenced here: peripheral blood, sampled on day 0 of AZD1222 vaccination. The receptors come from an adult in good health. The CDR3 runs from the conserved cysteine through the conserved F or W.

v_gene	j_gene	CDR3aa
TRBV7-9	TRBJ2-7	CASSLDQGGTYEQYF
TRBV4-1	TRBJ2-6	CASSQSQSSGANVLTF
TRBV28	TRBJ1-2	CASRFSPGRNYGYTF
TRBV30	TRBJ1-5	CAWSVSGEGNQPQHF
TRBV15	TRBJ2-7	CATSRGRASYEQYF
TRBV7-2	TRBJ2-7	CASSFPGLAGVGEQYF
TRBV30	TRBJ1-1	CAWSTLRKGQKNTEAFF
TRBV15	TRBJ1-2	CATSSVRAGYTF
TRBV7-8	TRBJ2-1	CASSPSSYNEQFF
TRBV19	TRBJ1-1	CASSIEIGRDTEAFF
TRBV5-6	TRBJ2-7	CASSLAHSYEQYF
TRBV19	TRBJ2-7	CASSIRGTGGSYEQYF
TRBV14	TRBJ2-7	CASSPRTSGRTYEQYF
TRBV27	TRBJ1-2	CASSLGGSYGYTF
TRBV25-1	TRBJ1-1	CASSEWRGTEAFF
TRBV30	TRBJ2-2	CAWSPTGEGELFF
TRBV3-1/TRBV3-2	TRBJ2-2	CASSKAGAGTGELFF
TRBV10-3	TRBJ2-7	CAISVTTPSSYEQYF
TRBV18	TRBJ2-2	CASSVFEGVTTGELFF
TRBV7-9	TRBJ2-7	CASSPRTGLSEQYF
TRBV28	TRBJ1-5	CASSTGQRGGQPQHF
TRBV29-1	TRBJ2-7	CSTSPGGGRNCAYEQYF
TRBV6-5	TRBJ1-5	CASSGQPQHF
TRBV27	TRBJ2-1	CASRTGLAVYNEQFF
TRBV3-1/TRBV3-2	TRBJ2-7	CASSQDGGARYYEQYF
TRBV25-1	TRBJ2-3	CASSVQRESDTQYF
TRBV28	TRBJ1-6	CASSWNSPLHF
TRBV7-6	TRBJ1-2	CASSRDGGGYGYTF
TRBV7-2	TRBJ2-3	CASSRGREDTQYF
TRBV27	TRBJ1-1	CASSLEGGTEAFF
TRBV5-1	TRBJ2-3	CASSLSGSSDTQYF
TRBV7-9	TRBJ1-5	CASSFAGSNQPQHF
TRBV29-1	TRBJ1-2	CSVRESWYGYTF
TRBV6-5	TRBJ2-7	CASSGFGQGTYEQYF
TRBV7-9	TRBJ2-7	CASSPGRGVDEQYF
TRBV7-9	TRBJ2-1	CASTPPVAGSYNEQFF
TRBV27	TRBJ1-3	CASSLHSGLSSGNTIYF
TRBV9	TRBJ2-4	CASSERGLEAKNIQYF